This TCR beta chain is from a study of blood T cells in healthy people across ages. Study observations and caveats: Leaving the PBMCs unsorted stopped any conclusive comparison of naive versus antigen-experienced cells.

A note on this clonotype: What it recognizes is unknown.

A J-beta primer mix and a sample-barcoded 5' primer were used in a second PCR of roughly 6 to 11 cycles. One entry per CDR3 protein results from TCRdb running MiXCR on the 5' RACE reads. The table has roughly 1.4 million distinct CDR3 sequences, 45% to 70% seen once. The sequence was obtained from a man between 18 and 29 years old in good health. Input material: blood.

The CDR3 DNA sequence: TGTGCCAGCAGTTCCGGGACACCGAACACCGGGGAGCTGTTTTTT. It encodes CASSSGTPNTGELFF. The V call is TRBV12-3 or TRBV12-4, the J call TRBJ2-2; D is possibly TRBD1 (6 bases). Trimming cost V 4 bases and J 0 bases, with 9 bases left between them. The CDR3 contains 15 residues.